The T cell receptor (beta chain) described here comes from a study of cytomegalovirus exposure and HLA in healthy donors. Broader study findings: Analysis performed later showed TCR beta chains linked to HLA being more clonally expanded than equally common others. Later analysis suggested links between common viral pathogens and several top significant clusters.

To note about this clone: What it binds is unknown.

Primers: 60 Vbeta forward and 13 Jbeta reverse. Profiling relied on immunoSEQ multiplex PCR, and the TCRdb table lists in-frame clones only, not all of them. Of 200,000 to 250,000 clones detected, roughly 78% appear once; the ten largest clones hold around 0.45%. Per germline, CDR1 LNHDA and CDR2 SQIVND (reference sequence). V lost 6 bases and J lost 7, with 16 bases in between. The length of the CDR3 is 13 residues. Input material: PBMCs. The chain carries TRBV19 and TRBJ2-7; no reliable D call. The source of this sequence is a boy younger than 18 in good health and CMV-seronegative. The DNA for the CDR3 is TGTGCCAGTAGGGCGACTCAACTGCGGGAGCAGTACTTC. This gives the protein CASRATQLREQYF.